The 20 T cell receptor beta chains presented below share a single source sample, sequenced in a study of shared clonotypes between healthy human individuals. TCRdb's table, derived via immunoSEQ multiplex PCR, lists solely in-frame clones and lacks some. The sample records over a million clones, 75% to 80% being singletons. The sequenced sample was memory CD4+ T cells from PBMCs. The sample's subset: CD45RA-negative fraction. The receptors come from a man aged 18 to 29 in good health. Some clones in this sample may be carry-over from other donors' samples.

The chain combines TRBV7-9 with TRBJ2-3; no definite D call. The CDR3 is 13 amino acids. Germline assignment: CDR1 SEHNR and CDR2 FQNEAQ (reference sequence). The V end was cut by 3 bases, the J end by 13 bases, with 17 bases between. The CDR3 protein is CASSFLTAPLEYF. In DNA form, the CDR3 reads TGTGCCAGCAGCTTCTTAACAGCGCCTCTAGAGTATTTT.

The chain employs TRBV18 and TRBJ2-1; no firm D call. This CDR3 has 14 amino acids. Per the germline V gene, CDR1 is KGHSH and CDR2 is LQKENI. V dropped 0 bases and J dropped 3 bases, with 6 bases sitting between them. The CDR3 loop is CASSPPVSYNEQFF. DNA of the CDR3: TGTGCCAGCTCACCACCGGTCAGCTACAATGAGCAGTTCTTC.

V and J are TRBV7-6 and TRBJ2-6, with 11 bases aligning to TRBD1. With V trimmed by 0 bases and J by 19 bases, 5 bases remained unmatched. Germline V CDR1 and CDR2: SGHVS, FNYEAQ. CDR3 length: 13 amino acids. The CDR3 nucleotides are TGTGCCAGCAGCTTAGCGGACAGGGGGCGCCCCACTTTC. This sequence encodes CASSLADRGRPTF. The whole variable domain, filled in from reference TRBV7-6 and TRBJ2-6, reads GAGVSQSPRYKVTKRGQDVALRCDPISGHVSLYWYRQALGQGPEFLTYFNYEAQQDKSGLPNDRFSAERPEGSISTLTIQRTEQRDSAMYRCASSLADRGRPTFGAGSRLTVL.

The rearrangement joins TRBV19 to TRBJ1-1; TRBD1 matches at 8 bases. Looked up from germline, CDR1 is LNHDA and CDR2 is SQIVND (reference sequence). The CDR3 loop spans 15 amino acids. The J segment lost 1 base and the V segment lost 2 bases, leaving 3 bases of the junction unmatched. This chain's CDR3 is CASSINRGGNTEAFF. CDR3 bases: TGTGCCAGTAGTATAAACAGGGGGGGGAACACTGAAGCTTTCTTT. Full variable domain (rest looked up from reference TRBV19 and TRBJ1-1): DGGITQSPKYLFRKEGQNVTLSCEQNLNHDAMYWYRQDPGQGLRLIYYSQIVNDFQKGDIAEGYSVSREKKESFPLTVTSAQKNPTAFYLCASSINRGGNTEAFFGQGTRLTVV.

The chain is built from TRBV7-2 and TRBJ2-2; 7 positions match TRBD1. Germline V gene data show CDR1 as SGHTA and CDR2 as FQGNSA. V lost 5 bases to trimming and J lost 6 bases; unmatched junction nucleotides: 9. This CDR3 is 15 amino acids long. CDR3: CASSLRQGGAGELFF. The DNA for the CDR3 is TGTGCCAGCAGCCTCCGACAGGGTGGTGCCGGGGAGCTGTTTTTT.

In nucleotides, the CDR3 is TGTGCCAGCAGCCTCAGGGGACTAACTAATGAAAAACTGTTTTTT. Its translation is CASSLRGLTNEKLFF. The J gene is TRBJ1-4, the V gene TRBV7-9; TRBD1 might be the D (6 bases). The CDR3 sequence is 15 residues long. V was cut by 5 bases and J by 1 base, with 11 bases left in between. The V gene's germline CDR1 is SEHNR and CDR2 FQNEAQ (reference sequence).

This clone was seen at least ten times. The chain carries TRBV5-1 and TRBJ2-1, with D perhaps matching TRBD2 (6 bases). Germline V gene data show CDR1 as SGHRS and CDR2 as YFSETQ. Trimming pared 5 bases from V and 5 bases from J, leaving 14 bases between. This CDR3 comprises 14 residues. CDR3 in amino acids: CASSTGSSDNEQFF. The CDR3 nucleotides read TGCGCCAGCAGTACCGGGTCTAGCGACAATGAGCAGTTCTTC.

This chain connects TRBV11-3 to TRBJ2-2; 8 bases fit TRBD2. The CDR3 is 14 residues long. V lost 4 bases, J lost 6 bases, and 4 bases stayed unmatched. Germline CDR1 is SGHNT and CDR2 is YENEEA. The DNA for the CDR3 is TGTGCCAGCAGCTCAAGGCGGGAGGCCGGGGAGCTGTTTTTT. Protein sequence: CASSSRREAGELFF.

This rearrangement joins TRBV4-3 to TRBJ2-7; 7 nucleotides align to TRBD1. The CDR3 totals 14 residues. Germline CDR1 LGHNA, CDR2 YSLEER. The J segment lost 3 bases and the V segment lost 1 base, leaving 3 bases of the junction unmatched. CDR3 nucleotides: TGCGCCAGCAGCCAAGTTCGGACAGGCTACGAGCAGTACTTC. Residues: CASSQVRTGYEQYF.

In this sample, this clone turned up a few times. The chain recombines TRBV6-6 with TRBJ1-1; tentatively, D is TRBD1 (6 bases). The V end was cut by 2 bases, the J end by 6 bases, with 13 bases between. The germline V gene has CDR1 MNHNY and CDR2 SVGAGI (reference sequence). The CDR3 totals 14 residues. The CDR3 DNA is TGTGCCAGCAGTTACCCCCGGGACATTCCTGAAGCTTTCTTT. Its protein product is CASSYPRDIPEAFF.

The chain couples TRBV28 to TRBJ2-5, with D perhaps matching TRBD1 (5 bases). The V end was cut by 5 bases, the J end by 7 bases, with 26 bases between. There are 17 residues in the CDR3. Germline assignment: CDR1 MDHEN and CDR2 SYDVKM. Written as DNA, the CDR3 is TGTGCCAGCAGTGGCCCCGTGGGGCGGCCAGAAGGCGGGACCCAGTACTTC. Amino acid sequence: CASSGPVGRPEGGTQYF.

CDR3 sequence reads: CASSLAGAYNEQFF. The CDR3 region has the DNA TGTGCCAGCAGCTTAGCGGGAGCATACAATGAGCAGTTCTTC. The chain recombines TRBV11-3 with TRBJ2-1, with a weak D call TRBD2 (6 bases). Trimming cost V 1 base and J 4 bases, with 8 bases left between them. The germline V gene has CDR1 SGHNT and CDR2 YENEEA. The CDR3 is 14 residues long.

The J gene is TRBJ1-1, the V gene TRBV28; the D gene is possibly TRBD1 (5 bases). This CDR3 is 12 amino acids long. Germline values: CDR1 MDHEN, CDR2 SYDVKM. Trimming shortened V by 5 bases and J by 8 bases, and 12 bases separated the two germline ends. The CDR3 region is CASSTQGWEAFF. The CDR3 bases are TGTGCCAGCAGTACCCAGGGATGGGAAGCTTTCTTT.

As for this clone: Other DNA sequences in the sample encode the same CDR3. This chain joins TRBV28 and TRBJ1-4; D is possibly TRBD1 (6 bases). Trimming shortened V by 5 bases and J by 8 bases, and 9 bases separated the two germline ends. Germline V gene sequence: CDR1 MDHEN, CDR2 SYDVKM. This CDR3 is built from 12 residues. The CDR3 nucleotides are TGTGCCAGCAGTCTCAGGGGAGAAAAACTGTTTTTT. This codes for CASSLRGEKLFF. Combining the CDR3 with reference TRBV28 and TRBJ1-4 gives the whole variable domain DVKVTQSSRYLVKRTGEKVFLECVQDMDHENMFWYRQDPGLGLRLIYFSYDVKMKEKGDIPEGYSVSREKKERFSLILESASTNQTSMYLCASSLRGEKLFFGSGTQLSVL.

The V and J genes are TRBV18 and TRBJ2-7; D remains unclear. CDR3 length: 18 residues. V lost 3 bases and J lost 3, with 24 bases in between. The germline gives CDR1 KGHSH, CDR2 LQKENI. CDR3 in amino acids: CASSPSLKDGKVDYEQYF. The CDR3 DNA reads as TGTGCCAGCTCACCGTCACTCAAGGACGGCAAGGTCGACTACGAGCAGTACTTC. Complete variable domain (other parts from reference TRBV18 and TRBJ2-7): NAGVMQNPRHLVRRRGQEARLRCSPMKGHSHVYWYRQLPEEGLKFMVYLQKENIIDESGMPKERFSAEFPKEGPSILRIQQVVRGDSAAYFCASSPSLKDGKVDYEQYFGPGTRLTVT.

The rearrangement joins TRBV21-1 to TRBJ2-3; the DNA was not compared with TRBD2, the D call given in the table. TRBV21-1 is assigned pseudogene status. The CDR3 totals 12 residues. CDR3 region: CARLLGTDTQYF. CDR3 DNA: TGTGCCAGACTCCTGGGGACTGATACGCAGTATTTT.

The rearrangement links TRBV7-2 to TRBJ2-7; D possibly corresponds to TRBD2 (7 bases). The CDR3 sequence is 14 residues long. V was trimmed by 5 bases and J by 7 bases, leaving 18 bases between them. Germline loops: CDR1 SGHTA, CDR2 FQGNSA. CDR3 sequence: CASSRGGDTQEQYF. CDR3 DNA: TGTGCCAGCAGCCGAGGGGGGGACACTCAAGAGCAGTACTTC.

This clone has only one observation. The V and J genes are TRBV6-1 and TRBJ2-7, with D unresolved. CDR1 and CDR2 from the germline V gene are MNHNS and SASEGT. The CDR3 is 14 residues long. With 6 bases removed from V and 3 bases from J, the gap between germline ends came to 15 bases. The CDR3 region has the DNA TGTGCCAGCAGCACGAAGACGGTGGTCTACGAGCAGTACTTC. Encoded protein: CASSTKTVVYEQYF.

The genes are TRBV29-1 and TRBJ1-2; a possible D gene is TRBD1 (5 bases). The CDR3 is made up of 15 amino acids. The germline V and J ends were trimmed by 3 bases and 7 bases, with 21 bases remaining between them. CDR1 SQVTM and CDR2 ANQGSEA come from the germline V gene. CDR3: CSVDLGGNGGIGYTF. The DNA of the CDR3 is TGCAGCGTTGATCTGGGCGGGAATGGGGGTATTGGCTACACCTTC. Together with reference TRBV29-1 and TRBJ1-2, the CDR3 gives the full variable domain: SAVISQKPSRDICQRGTSLTIQCQVDSQVTMMFWYRQQPGQSLTLIATANQGSEATYESGFVIDKFPISRPNLTFSTLTVSNMSPEDSSIYLCSVDLGGNGGIGYTFGSGTRLTVV.

A few counts support this clone. This same CDR3 is encoded by further DNA sequences in the sample. This rearrangement joins TRBV7-9 to TRBJ1-1, with D possibly matching TRBD1 (6 bases). The CDR3 has 13 amino acids. The V gene's germline CDR1 is SEHNR and CDR2 FQNEAQ (reference sequence). V was shortened by 5 bases and J by 3 bases, with 10 bases between the two germline ends. In nucleotides, the CDR3 is TGTGCCAGCAGCCTGACAGGAGACACTGAAGCTTTCTTT. The encoded protein is CASSLTGDTEAFF.